These 27 T cell receptor beta chains came from one sample sequenced in a study of blood T cell repertoires in COVID-19. Sequencing was performed with immunoSEQ multiplex PCR; in TCRdb, only in-frame clones are kept and a portion is missing. The sample gives around 250,000 clones, more than 75% of which show up once; just over 6.5% is in the top ten. Sequences were obtained from PBMCs or T cells enriched from blood (not recorded which). These receptors originate from a woman in her forties or fifties who had been exposed to COVID-19.

The genes are TRBV5-1 and TRBJ2-5; D possibly corresponds to TRBD2 (6 bases). The ends were cut back, 3 bases at V and 10 bases at J, with 16 bases in the middle. The CDR3 loop spans 13 amino acids. Looked up from germline, CDR1 is SGHRS and CDR2 is YFSETQ. The CDR3 spells CASSYRGDINQYF. The DNA of the CDR3 is TGCGCCAGCAGCTATCGCGGGGATATAAACCAGTACTTC.

The chain recombines TRBV7-8 with TRBJ1-5; D may be TRBD1 (5 bases). Germline CDR1 reads SGHVS; CDR2 reads FQNEAQ. CDR3 length: 15 residues. The germline V and J ends were trimmed by 4 bases and 3 bases, with 13 bases remaining between them. Written as DNA, the CDR3 is TGTGCCAGCAGCTCTCATGGGGGGATCAATCAGCCCCAGCATTTT. Protein: CASSSHGGINQPQHF.

Comment on this clone: Other DNA sequences in the same sample also yield this CDR3. This chain uses TRBV7-2 with TRBJ1-1, with 7 bases lining up with TRBD1. Germline assignment: CDR1 SGHTA and CDR2 FQGNSA. The V gene end was trimmed by 1 base and the J gene end by 5 bases; junction bases not matched to a gene: 4. The CDR3 covers 14 residues. The CDR3 is CASSLEGAGTEAFF. The CDR3 DNA is TGTGCCAGCAGCTTAGAGGGGGCGGGAACTGAAGCTTTCTTT.

This sequence joins TRBV7-2 and TRBJ2-6; TRBD1 might be the D (6 bases). This CDR3 comprises 16 residues. Germline lookup yields CDR1 SGHTA and CDR2 FQGNSA. Trimming left V 3 bases short and J 0 bases short, with 9 bases between. The CDR3 DNA follows: TGTGCCAGCAGCTTGCCCAGGGGCTCTGGGGCCAACGTCCTGACTTTC. It specifies CASSLPRGSGANVLTF.

The gene calls are TRBV19 and TRBJ1-2; D may be TRBD1 (5 bases). Germline CDR1 is LNHDA and CDR2 is SQIVND (reference sequence). This CDR3 has 15 residues. V lost 6 bases to trimming and J lost 0 bases, with 14 bases between them. In DNA, the CDR3 is TGTGCCAGTAGAGTTTACGTGACAGCTAACTATGGCTACACCTTC. Its protein product is CASRVYVTANYGYTF.

The gene calls are TRBV6-4 and TRBJ2-1, with 9 nucleotides matching TRBD2. The CDR3 runs to 17 residues. After removal of 0 bases from V and 6 bases from J, the junction contained 9 bases not matched to a gene. The V gene's germline CDR1 is MRHNA and CDR2 SNTAGT. The CDR3 is CASSDSNRRGGRNEQFF. CDR3 nucleotide sequence: TGTGCCAGCAGTGACTCGAATCGGCGGGGGGGCCGCAATGAGCAGTTCTTC.

The chain links TRBV6-2 or TRBV6-3 to TRBJ2-1, with TRBD2 matching over 7 bases. CDR3 length equals 17 residues. V was clipped by 2 bases and J by 0 bases; unmatched bases: 7. CDR1 MNHEY and CDR2 SVGEGT come from the germline V gene. This CDR3 reads CASSYQWRGSSYNEQFF. Here the CDR3 DNA reads TGTGCCAGCAGTTACCAGTGGCGGGGGAGCTCCTACAATGAGCAGTTCTTC.

The V call is TRBV10-3, the J call TRBJ2-1, with D perhaps matching TRBD1 (5 bases). CDR1 is ENHRY, CDR2 SYGVKD, per germline. V gave up 2 bases and J gave up 0 bases, with 8 bases separating them. The CDR3 has 15 residues. CDR3: CAISERQGSYNEQFF. CDR3 in DNA: TGTGCCATCAGTGAGCGGCAGGGCTCCTACAATGAGCAGTTCTTC.

About this clone: The identical CDR3 is also encoded by other nucleotide sequences in the sample. This chain links TRBV18 with TRBJ1-2; D may be TRBD1 (5 bases). The CDR3 contains 14 residues. Trimming removed 2 bases at V and 2 bases at J, with 9 bases between. Germline CDR1 reads KGHSH; CDR2 reads LQKENI. The chain's CDR3 is CASSPGTANYGYTF. Written as DNA, the CDR3 is TGTGCCAGCTCACCAGGGACTGCGAACTATGGCTACACCTTC. The full variable domain, its missing parts supplied by reference TRBV18 and TRBJ1-2, is NAGVMQNPRHLVRRRGQEARLRCSPMKGHSHVYWYRQLPEEGLKFMVYLQKENIIDESGMPKERFSAEFPKEGPSILRIQQVVRGDSAAYFCASSPGTANYGYTFGSGTRLTVV.

The chain carries TRBV12-3 or TRBV12-4 and TRBJ1-1, with no clear D. The CDR3 extends over 12 amino acids. V shed 4 bases and J shed 11 bases, with 14 bases lying between them. The CDR3 coding sequence is TGTGCCAGCAGTTCGGCCAGGCAGCACGCTTTCTTT. Translated, it gives CASSSARQHAFF.

V and J are TRBV15 and TRBJ2-5; D gene ambiguous. The germline gives CDR1 LNHNV, CDR2 YYDKDF (reference sequence). The CDR3 is 15 residues long. V lost 0 bases to trimming and J lost 7 bases, with 15 bases between them. CDR3 nucleotide sequence: TGTGCCACCAGCAGAGACGATCCAAGAGAGTTGACCCAGTACTTC. It yields the protein CATSRDDPRELTQYF.

This rearrangement joins TRBV6-2 or TRBV6-3 to TRBJ1-6; TRBD1 matches at 9 bases. The CDR3 is 15 amino acids. Germline CDR1 and CDR2: MNHEY and SVGEGT. The trim removed 5 bases at V and 7 bases at J, leaving 6 bases unmatched. CDR3 in amino acids: CASSAKGTGNSPLHF. The CDR3 DNA reads TGTGCCAGCAGTGCCAAGGGGACAGGGAATTCACCCCTCCACTTT.

The V call is TRBV5-6, the J call TRBJ1-5; D ambiguous. The CDR3 covers 17 residues. Germline CDR1 reads SGHDT; CDR2 reads YYEEEE. V gave up 1 base and J gave up 5 bases, with 19 bases separating them. CDR3 sequence (DNA): TGTGCCAGCAGCTTGAGGGTTGGGCGGGGTGGTGATCAGCCCCAGCATTTT. This gives the protein CASSLRVGRGGDQPQHF.

The chain links TRBV12-3 or TRBV12-4 to TRBJ1-5, with D possibly being TRBD1 (6 bases). The CDR3 is made up of 13 amino acids. The V end was cut by 4 bases, the J end by 5 bases, with 9 bases between. This chain's CDR3 is CASSWTADQPQHF. The DNA for the CDR3 is TGTGCCAGCAGTTGGACAGCAGATCAGCCCCAGCATTTT.

This chain links TRBV10-1 with TRBJ1-5; D not resolved. CDR3 length: 13 residues. CDR1 and CDR2 from the germline V gene are WNHNN and SYGVQD (reference sequence). Trimming pared 4 bases from V and 5 bases from J, leaving 9 bases between. Here the CDR3 DNA reads TGCGCCAGCAGTGGTCGGGTAGATCAGCCCCAGCATTTT. It specifies CASSGRVDQPQHF.

This chain links TRBV18 with TRBJ2-5; 8 bases line up with TRBD2. The junction had 7 bases not matched to a gene; V was cut back by 3 bases and J by 4 bases. The CDR3 has 15 residues. Germline V gene data show CDR1 as KGHSH and CDR2 as LQKENI. In DNA, the CDR3 is TGTGCCAGCTCACCCTCGGGACTAGTAGGAGAGACCCAGTACTTC. As protein: CASSPSGLVGETQYF.

This chain joins TRBV6-2 or TRBV6-3 and TRBJ2-3; 9 bases map to TRBD2. CDR1 MNHEY and CDR2 SVGEGT come from the germline V gene. The CDR3 length is 18 residues. J lost 5 bases, V lost 1 base, and 13 bases had no gene match. CDR3 in amino acids: CASSYFPPLRGGRDTQYF. DNA of the CDR3: TGTGCCAGCAGTTACTTCCCCCCTCTGCGGGGGGGCCGAGATACGCAGTATTTT.

The V and J genes are TRBV12-5 and TRBJ2-3; possible D gene TRBD1, 7 bases. The germline V gene encodes CDR1 LGHNT and CDR2 FRNRAP. V lost 4 bases and J lost 9, with 26 bases in between. The CDR3 loop spans 17 amino acids. CDR3 in amino acids: CASGSNAGQRGAGTQYF. For the CDR3, the DNA is TGTGCTAGTGGTTCCAACGCGGGACAGAGGGGCGCAGGGACGCAGTATTTT.

The chain uses TRBV6-6 and TRBJ2-7; D gene ambiguous. CDR1 and CDR2 from the germline V gene are MNHNY and SVGAGI (reference sequence). V was shortened by 3 bases and J by 1 base, with 10 bases between the two germline ends. There are 14 residues in the CDR3. Here the CDR3 reads CASSYRDFSYEQYF. CDR3 nucleotides: TGTGCCAGCAGTTATCGCGACTTTTCCTACGAGCAGTACTTC.

The chain employs TRBV6-1 and TRBJ2-1; 11 nucleotides match TRBD2. CDR1 and CDR2 (germline): MNHNS, SASEGT. The CDR3 contains 16 residues. With V trimmed by 3 bases and J by 0 bases, 1 base remained unmatched. CDR3: CASSDLAGGSYNEQFF. The CDR3 region has the DNA TGTGCCAGCAGTGACCTAGCGGGGGGCTCCTACAATGAGCAGTTCTTC.

The sample holds one count of this clone. The chain has TRBV10-3 and TRBJ2-1, with a tentative D call TRBD2 (5 bases). V was cut by 10 bases and J by 10 bases, with 14 bases left in between. The germline CDR1 and CDR2 sequences are ENHRY and SYGVKD. This CDR3 comprises 11 residues. CDR3 bases: TGTGCCAGCGGAACGGGCGGGGAGCAGTTCTTC. Translating it yields CASGTGGEQFF.

The V gene is TRBV7-2, the J gene TRBJ1-3; D unclear. Germline assignment: CDR1 SGHTA and CDR2 FQGNSA. This CDR3 region has 12 residues. V was pared by 5 bases and J by 4 bases, with 6 bases between. For the CDR3, the DNA is TGTGCCAGCAGCGTCCGGGGAAACACCATATATTTT. Its protein is CASSVRGNTIYF.

This sequence joins TRBV18 and TRBJ2-5, with 11 bases identical to TRBD2. V was pared by 3 bases and J by 7 bases, with 10 bases of the junction left unmatched. The length of the CDR3 is 16 residues. From germline, CDR1 is KGHSH and CDR2 LQKENI. In nucleotides, the CDR3 is TGTGCCAGCTCACCCATAGCGGGGGGGCCGGTAGTGACCCAGTACTTC. As protein: CASSPIAGGPVVTQYF.

The rearrangement uses TRBV19 and TRBJ1-5; 12 bases are a match to TRBD1. J gave up 8 bases and V 5 bases, and 10 bases lay outside the gene matches. The CDR3 spans 16 residues. Per the germline V gene, CDR1 is LNHDA and CDR2 is SQIVND (reference sequence). The CDR3 DNA sequence: TGTGCCAGTAGTGGCGGGACAGGGGGCGGTGGAAAGCCCCAGCATTTT. Translation: CASSGGTGGGGKPQHF.

The gene calls are TRBV11-2 and TRBJ1-1, with 9 bases that match TRBD1. Germline assignment: CDR1 SGHAT and CDR2 FQNNGV. The length of the CDR3 is 16 residues. The junction had 4 bases not matched to a gene; V was cut back by 1 base and J by 1 base. CDR3 DNA: TGTGCCAGCAGCTTAGGGGACAGGGTCCGGAACACTGAAGCTTTCTTT. Translated, it gives CASSLGDRVRNTEAFF.

The chain has TRBV28 and TRBJ2-1; D possibly corresponds to TRBD2 (5 bases). The germline gives CDR1 MDHEN, CDR2 SYDVKM. There are 15 residues in the CDR3. The V gene lost 1 base and the J gene lost 6 bases, with 13 bases spanning the gap. CDR3 sequence: CASSLFTRAANEQFF. In DNA, the CDR3 is TGTGCCAGCAGTTTATTTACGCGGGCCGCCAATGAGCAGTTCTTC.

CDR3 nucleotide sequence: TGTGCCAGCTCCCGGGACAACCCTTCTTGGGAGACCCAGTACTTC. This codes for CASSRDNPSWETQYF. The genes are TRBV18 and TRBJ2-5; D is perhaps TRBD1 (6 bases). Deletions cut 6 bases from V and 5 bases from J, with 19 bases between. CDR1 and CDR2 from the germline V gene are KGHSH and LQKENI. There are 15 residues in the CDR3. Based on the CDR3 plus reference TRBV18 and TRBJ2-5, the full variable domain is NAGVMQNPRHLVRRRGQEARLRCSPMKGHSHVYWYRQLPEEGLKFMVYLQKENIIDESGMPKERFSAEFPKEGPSILRIQQVVRGDSAAYFCASSRDNPSWETQYFGPGTRLLVL.